This record concerns one T cell receptor beta chain sequence. The data belong to a study of blood T cell repertoires in COVID-19. The wider study: Donors in the United States, Italy and Spain gave samples during acute or convalescent COVID-19. Sources were T cells, B-cell-depleted T cells, or PBMCs; the material itself was cDNA or gDNA.

Original methodology: The assay estimated nucleated cells by amplifying reference gene primers. The method was immunoSEQ multiplex PCR; TCRdb's version includes in-frame clones alone and lacks a portion of them. The V and J calls and clone size were taken over from that table, and D and trimming were inferred from the DNA. The table lists approximately 97,000 clones, about 88% of them singletons, with around 3% in the top ten. Germline V gives CDR1 GTSNPN, CDR2 SVGIG (reference sequence). Between the trimmed V and J ends, which lost 3 bases and 6 bases, there was a span of 12 bases. The CDR3 covers 13 residues.

What was sequenced was peripheral blood. The sequence was obtained from a man in his fifties with active or convalescent COVID-19. V gene TRBV30 combines with J gene TRBJ2-1; the D gene is possibly TRBD1 (5 bases). CDR3 amino acids: CAWSPSTVNEQFF. CDR3 sequence (DNA): TGTGCCTGGAGCCCGTCGACAGTCAATGAGCAGTTCTTC.